This T cell receptor beta chain emerged from a study of T cell responses to AZD1222 COVID-19 vaccine. The study, taken as a whole, reports: All repertoire sampling was performed exclusively after the peak T cell response. Epitopes outside B.1.351 and B.1.1.7 mutated regions reportedly drew nearly half of spike TCRs. At baseline, just six or seven AZD1222 recipients tested seropositive.

Clones were sequenced by immunoSEQ multiplex PCR, and TCRdb holds only the in-frame ones, with some missing. The sample yields over 65,000 clones, over 85% seen once. The CDR3 has 15 amino acids. V dropped 5 bases and J dropped 0 bases, with 10 bases sitting between them. In germline, CDR1 is SGHTA, CDR2 FQGNSA. To note about this clone: Its antigen is currently unknown.

The specimen comprised peripheral blood, sampled 28 days after the second AZD1222 dose. The origin of this receptor is an adult who received the AZD1222 COVID-19 vaccine. The chain joins TRBV7-2 to TRBJ1-4; D is unresolved. The CDR3 nucleotides read TGTGCCAGCAGCCCTCGTCCGGCAACTAATGAAAAACTGTTTTTT. Protein: CASSPRPATNEKLFF.